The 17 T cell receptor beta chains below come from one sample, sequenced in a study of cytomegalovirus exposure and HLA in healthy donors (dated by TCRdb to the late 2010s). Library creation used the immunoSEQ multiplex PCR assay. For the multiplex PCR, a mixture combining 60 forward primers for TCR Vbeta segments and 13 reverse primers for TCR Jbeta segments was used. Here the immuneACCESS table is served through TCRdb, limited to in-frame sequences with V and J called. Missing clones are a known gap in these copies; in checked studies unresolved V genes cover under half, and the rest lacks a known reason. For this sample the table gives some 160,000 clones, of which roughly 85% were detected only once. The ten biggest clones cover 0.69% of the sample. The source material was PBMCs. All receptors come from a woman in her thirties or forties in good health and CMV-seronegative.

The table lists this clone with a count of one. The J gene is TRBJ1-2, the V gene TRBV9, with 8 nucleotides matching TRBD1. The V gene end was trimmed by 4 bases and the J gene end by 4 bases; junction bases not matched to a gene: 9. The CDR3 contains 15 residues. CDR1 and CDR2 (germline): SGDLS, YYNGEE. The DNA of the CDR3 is TGTGCCAGCAGCCTAACGGACAGGGCAGGCTATGGCTACACCTTC. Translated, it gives CASSLTDRAGYGYTF. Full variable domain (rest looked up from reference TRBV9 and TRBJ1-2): DSGVTQTPKHLITATGQRVTLRCSPRSGDLSVYWYQQSLDQGLQFLIQYYNGEERAKGNILERFSAQQFPDLHSELNLSSLELGDSALYFCASSLTDRAGYGYTFGSGTRLTVV.

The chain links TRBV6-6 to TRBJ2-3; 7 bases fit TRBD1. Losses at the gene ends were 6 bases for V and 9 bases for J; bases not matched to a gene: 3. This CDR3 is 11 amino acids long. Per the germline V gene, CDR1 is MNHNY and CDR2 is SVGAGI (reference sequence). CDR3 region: CASRTQGTQYF. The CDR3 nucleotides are TGTGCCAGCAGAACACAGGGGACGCAGTATTTT.

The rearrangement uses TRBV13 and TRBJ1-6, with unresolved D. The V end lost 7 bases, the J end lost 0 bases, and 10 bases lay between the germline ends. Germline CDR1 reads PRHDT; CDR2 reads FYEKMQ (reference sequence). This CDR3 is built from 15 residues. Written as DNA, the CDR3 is TGTGCCAGCACCGAGGCTCACTCCTATAATTCACCCCTCCACTTT. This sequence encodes CASTEAHSYNSPLHF.

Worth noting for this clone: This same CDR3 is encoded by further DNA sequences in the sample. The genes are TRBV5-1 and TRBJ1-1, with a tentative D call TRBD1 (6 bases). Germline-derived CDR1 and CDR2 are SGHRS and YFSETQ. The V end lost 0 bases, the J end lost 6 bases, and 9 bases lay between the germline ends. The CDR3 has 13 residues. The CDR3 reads CASSLVQGAEAFF. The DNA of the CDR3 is TGCGCCAGCAGCTTGGTACAGGGTGCTGAAGCTTTCTTT.

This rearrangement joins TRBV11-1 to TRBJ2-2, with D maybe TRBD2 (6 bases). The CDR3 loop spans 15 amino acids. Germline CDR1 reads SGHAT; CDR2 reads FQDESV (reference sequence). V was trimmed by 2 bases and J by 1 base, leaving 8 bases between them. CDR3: CASSLMGGNTGELFF. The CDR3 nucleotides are TGTGCCAGCAGCTTAATGGGGGGGAACACCGGGGAGCTGTTTTTT.

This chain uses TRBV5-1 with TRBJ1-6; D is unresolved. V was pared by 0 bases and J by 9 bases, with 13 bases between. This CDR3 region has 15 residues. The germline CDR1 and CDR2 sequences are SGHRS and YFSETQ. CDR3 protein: CASSLEFGEGSPLHF. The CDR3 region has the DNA TGCGCCAGCAGCTTGGAATTCGGGGAAGGTTCACCCCTCCACTTT.

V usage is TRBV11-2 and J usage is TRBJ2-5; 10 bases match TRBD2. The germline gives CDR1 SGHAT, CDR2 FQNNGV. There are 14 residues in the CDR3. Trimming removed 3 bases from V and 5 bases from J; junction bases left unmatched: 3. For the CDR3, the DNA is TGTGCCAGCAGCTTTAGCGGGGGGCGGGAGACCCAGTACTTC. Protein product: CASSFSGGRETQYF.

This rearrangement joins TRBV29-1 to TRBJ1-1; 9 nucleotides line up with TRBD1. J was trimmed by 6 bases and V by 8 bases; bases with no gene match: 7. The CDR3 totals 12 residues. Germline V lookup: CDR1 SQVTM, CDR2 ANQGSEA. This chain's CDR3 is CSTTGGGSEAFF. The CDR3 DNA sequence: TGCAGCACGACAGGGGGAGGTTCTGAAGCTTTCTTT.

CDR3 region: CASSSGETQQETQYF. The CDR3 DNA is TGTGCCAGCAGTAGCGGGGAGACTCAACAAGAGACCCAGTACTTC. This chain connects TRBV11-3 to TRBJ2-5; 8 bases map to TRBD2. CDR1 and CDR2 from the germline V gene are SGHNT and YENEEA. There are 15 residues in the CDR3. Unmatched junction bases numbered 8, after V lost 6 bases and J lost 2 bases.

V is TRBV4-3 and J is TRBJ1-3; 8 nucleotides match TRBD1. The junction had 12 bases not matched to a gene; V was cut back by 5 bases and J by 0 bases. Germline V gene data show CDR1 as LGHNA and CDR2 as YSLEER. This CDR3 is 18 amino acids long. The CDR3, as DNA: TGCGCCAGCAGCACTACACTGGGACAGGTGGGCTCTGGAAACACCATATATTTT. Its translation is CASSTTLGQVGSGNTIYF.

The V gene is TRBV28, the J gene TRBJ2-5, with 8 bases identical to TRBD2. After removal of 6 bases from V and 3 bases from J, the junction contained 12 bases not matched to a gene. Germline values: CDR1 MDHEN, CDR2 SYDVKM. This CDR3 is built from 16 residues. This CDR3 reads CASRTIAGPREETQYF. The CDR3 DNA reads TGTGCCAGCAGAACTATAGCGGGACCGAGGGAAGAGACCCAGTACTTC.

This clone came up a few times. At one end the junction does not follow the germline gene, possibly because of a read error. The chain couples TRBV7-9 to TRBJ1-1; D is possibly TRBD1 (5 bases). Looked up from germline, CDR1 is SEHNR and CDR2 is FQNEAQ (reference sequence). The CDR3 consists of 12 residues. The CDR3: CSSSPMDWGAFF. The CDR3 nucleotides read TGTTCCAGCAGCCCAATGGATTGGGGCGCTTTCTTT.

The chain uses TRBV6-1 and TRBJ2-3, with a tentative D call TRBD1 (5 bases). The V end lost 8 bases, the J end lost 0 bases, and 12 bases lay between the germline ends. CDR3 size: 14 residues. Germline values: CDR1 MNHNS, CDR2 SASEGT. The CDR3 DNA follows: TGTGCCAGCGGCGCACAGGTGAGCACAGATACGCAGTATTTT. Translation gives CASGAQVSTDTQYF.

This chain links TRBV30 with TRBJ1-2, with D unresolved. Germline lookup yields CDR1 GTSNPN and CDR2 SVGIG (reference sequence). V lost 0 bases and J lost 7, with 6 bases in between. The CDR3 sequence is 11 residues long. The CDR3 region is CAWSVSCGYTF. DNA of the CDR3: TGTGCCTGGAGTGTGAGTTGTGGCTACACCTTC. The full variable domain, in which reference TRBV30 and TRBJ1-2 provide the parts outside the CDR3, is SQTIHQWPATLVQPVGSPLSLECTVEGTSNPNLYWYRQAAGRGLQLLFYSVGIGQISSEVPQNLSASRPQDRQFILSSKKLLLSDSGFYLCAWSVSCGYTFGSGTRLTVV.

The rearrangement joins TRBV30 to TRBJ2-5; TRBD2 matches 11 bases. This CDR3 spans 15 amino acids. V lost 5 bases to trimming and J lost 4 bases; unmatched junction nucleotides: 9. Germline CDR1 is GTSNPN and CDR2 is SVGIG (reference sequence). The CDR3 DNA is TGTGCCTGGGACTTAGCGGGGGGGCCACTAGAGACCCAGTACTTC. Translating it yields CAWDLAGGPLETQYF. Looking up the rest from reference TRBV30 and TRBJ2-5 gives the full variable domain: SQTIHQWPATLVQPVGSPLSLECTVEGTSNPNLYWYRQAAGRGLQLLFYSVGIGQISSEVPQNLSASRPQDRQFILSSKKLLLSDSGFYLCAWDLAGGPLETQYFGPGTRLLVL.

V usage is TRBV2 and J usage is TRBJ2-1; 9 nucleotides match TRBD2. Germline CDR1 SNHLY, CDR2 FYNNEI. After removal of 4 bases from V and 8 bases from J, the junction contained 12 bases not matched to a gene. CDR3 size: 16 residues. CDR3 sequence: CASSVRGGGRGDEQFF. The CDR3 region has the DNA TGTGCCAGCAGTGTAAGGGGAGGCGGGAGGGGGGATGAGCAGTTCTTC.

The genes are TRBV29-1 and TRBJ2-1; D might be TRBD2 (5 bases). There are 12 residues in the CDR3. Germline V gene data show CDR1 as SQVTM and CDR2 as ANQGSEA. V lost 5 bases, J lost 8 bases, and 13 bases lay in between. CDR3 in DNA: TGCAGCGTTCACCCTAGGCGGGATGAGCAGTTCTTC. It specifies CSVHPRRDEQFF.